This record covers a single T cell receptor beta chain. Its cognate antigen is unknown. Generated by immunoSEQ multiplex PCR, the TCRdb table keeps only in-frame clones and is missing some. The data contain about 72,000 clones, 80% to 90% of them singletons. The CDR3 extends over 14 amino acids. V dropped 5 bases and J dropped 3 bases, with 12 bases sitting between them. Germline V gene lookup returns CDR1 WNHNN and CDR2 SYGVQD (reference sequence). This entry comes from a study of PD-L1 blockade in urothelial cancer. As for the study in general: Prior chemotherapy in patients spanned 0 to 3 regimens. Blood drawn 3 weeks (second dose) and 6 weeks after treatment start was analyzed.

General study results and limits: Patients with below-median pretreatment blood clonality survived longer.

The sequence came from a man between 65 and 85 years old with urothelial cancer. V and J are TRBV10-1 and TRBJ2-3; tentatively, D is TRBD2 (5 bases). The specimen comprised PBMCs, sampled around atezolizumab (anti-PD-L1) treatment. CDR3 amino acids: CASSNSRRTDTQYF. The DNA of the CDR3 is TGCGCCAGCAGTAATAGTCGGAGGACAGATACGCAGTATTTT.